This T cell receptor (beta chain) emerged from a study of cytomegalovirus exposure and HLA in healthy donors. Study results and limitations: Prior analysis indicated that the majority of TCR beta V segments exhibited productivity approximately 87% or approximately 30% of the time.

This CDR3 is 15 amino acids long. V was trimmed by 6 bases and J by 6 bases, leaving 21 bases between them. Germline CDR1 reads MNHNS; CDR2 reads SASEGT. With regard to this clone: Its antigen is not known.

Both 60 Vbeta primers and 13 Jbeta primers went into the PCR. Data came from immunoSEQ multiplex PCR; TCRdb stores just in-frame clones and leaves some out. This sample yields 150,000 to 200,000 clones, of which 80% are seen a single time; under 7.5% belongs to the top ten. The J gene is TRBJ2-7, the V gene TRBV6-1, with D possibly matching TRBD1 (6 bases). The sequenced sample consisted of PBMCs. The receptor's source is a young man in good health and CMV-seropositive. CDR3 protein: CASRVRDTRLSEQYF. The CDR3 DNA sequence: TGTGCCAGCAGAGTACGGGACACCCGGTTGAGCGAGCAGTACTTC.